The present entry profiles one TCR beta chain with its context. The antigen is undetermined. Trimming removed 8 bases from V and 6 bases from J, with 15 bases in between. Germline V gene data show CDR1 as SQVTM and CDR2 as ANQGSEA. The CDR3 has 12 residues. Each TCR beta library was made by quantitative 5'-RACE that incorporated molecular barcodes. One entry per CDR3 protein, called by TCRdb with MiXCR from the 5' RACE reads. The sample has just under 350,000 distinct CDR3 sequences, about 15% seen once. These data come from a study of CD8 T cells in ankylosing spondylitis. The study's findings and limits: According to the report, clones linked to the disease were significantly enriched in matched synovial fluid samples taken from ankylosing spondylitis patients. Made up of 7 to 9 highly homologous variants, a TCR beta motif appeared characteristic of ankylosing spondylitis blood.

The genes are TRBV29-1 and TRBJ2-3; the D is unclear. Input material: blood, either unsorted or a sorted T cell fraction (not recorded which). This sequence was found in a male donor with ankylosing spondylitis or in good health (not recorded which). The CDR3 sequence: CSSQQMTDTQYF. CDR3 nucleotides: TGCAGCTCCCAACAAATGACCGATACGCAGTATTTT.